The 19 T cell receptor beta chains presented below share a single source sample, sequenced in a study of T cells after posttransplantation cyclophosphamide. This table comes from immunoSEQ multiplex PCR, and its TCRdb copy is limited to in-frame clones, with some not included. Singletons are absent from the sample, which has 25,000 to 35,000 clones. The sequenced sample consisted of PBMCs. The receptors here all came from a woman aged 25-40 years in good health and a related stem cell transplant donor.

This clone was picked up many times. The genes are TRBV4-2 and TRBJ2-1, with 10 positions matching TRBD1. CDR1 is LGHNA, CDR2 YNFKEQ, per germline. The length of the CDR3 is 16 residues. The V segment lost 0 bases and the J segment 2 bases; nucleotides outside the gene matches: 1. The CDR3 loop is CASSQETGGAYNEQFF. CDR3 bases: TGTGCCAGCAGCCAAGAGACAGGGGGCGCCTACAATGAGCAGTTCTTC.

Many counts were recorded for this clone. The rearrangement joins TRBV4-3 to TRBJ1-6; a possible D gene is TRBD1 (6 bases). Germline V gives CDR1 LGHNA, CDR2 YSLEER. V was trimmed by 6 bases and J by 6 bases, leaving 15 bases between them. This CDR3 region has 15 residues. The CDR3 nucleotides are TGCGCCAGCAGGGAGAGACAGGAATCTAATTCACCCCTCCACTTT. It encodes CASRERQESNSPLHF.

This clone was recorded at least ten times. This chain uses TRBV6-5 with TRBJ1-3; the D is unclear. Germline V gives CDR1 MNHEY, CDR2 SVGAGI. The CDR3 runs 14 residues. The ends were cut back, 6 bases at V and 4 bases at J, with 13 bases in the middle. CDR3 protein: CASSPLTTGNTIYF. CDR3 DNA sequence: TGTGCCAGCAGCCCCTTAACAACGGGAAACACCATATATTTT.

This clone was counted at least ten times. The chain has TRBV11-2 and TRBJ2-1, with 9 positions matching TRBD2. The CDR3 consists of 15 residues. Trimming at V came to 2 bases and at J to 8 bases, leaving 7 bases not matched to a gene. The germline CDR1 and CDR2 sequences are SGHAT and FQNNGV. The CDR3 bases are TGTGCCAGCAGCTTATCCCTAGCGGGGAGGTATGAGCAGTTCTTC. Protein: CASSLSLAGRYEQFF. The variable domain in full, completed from reference TRBV11-2 and TRBJ2-1, reads EAGVAQSPRYKIIEKRQSVAFWCNPISGHATLYWYQQILGQGPKLLIQFQNNGVVDDSQLPKDRFSAERLKGVDSTLKIQPAKLEDSAVYLCASSLSLAGRYEQFFGPGTRLTVL.

This clone came up many times. The rearrangement links TRBV18 to TRBJ1-6, with D unresolved. Germline V gives CDR1 KGHSH, CDR2 LQKENI. Trimming left V 6 bases short and J 7 bases short, with 7 bases between. The CDR3 sequence is 12 residues long. CDR3 sequence reads: CASSTRNSPLHF. The CDR3, as DNA: TGTGCCAGCTCGACCAGGAATTCACCCCTCCACTTT.

This clone was counted a few times. This rearrangement joins TRBV25-1 to TRBJ2-7; D is unresolved. The CDR3 loop spans 16 amino acids. Trimming shortened V by 5 bases and J by 7 bases, and 24 bases separated the two germline ends. CDR1 is MGHDK and CDR2 is SYGVNS in the germline V gene. The CDR3 sequence is CASSPKNRVFEKEQYF. CDR3 nucleotide sequence: TGTGCCAGCAGTCCAAAAAATAGAGTTTTCGAGAAGGAGCAGTACTTC.

The chain couples TRBV6-1 to TRBJ2-3; D not certain. CDR1 and CDR2 (germline): MNHNS, SASEGT. V gave up 3 bases and J gave up 4 bases, with 8 bases separating them. The CDR3 is made up of 13 amino acids. DNA for the CDR3: TGTGCCAGCAGTGACGGGTTTCCAGATACGCAGTATTTT. The encoded protein is CASSDGFPDTQYF.

At least ten counts were recorded for this clone. This chain uses TRBV6-1 with TRBJ1-1, with D possibly being TRBD1 (6 bases). Trimming removed 3 bases from V and 7 bases from J, with 18 bases in between. CDR3 size: 15 residues. Germline V CDR1 and CDR2: MNHNS, SASEGT. CDR3 sequence: CASSDLARGKYEAFF. The CDR3 region has the DNA TGTGCCAGCAGTGACTTGGCCAGGGGAAAATATGAAGCTTTCTTT.

The table lists this clone with many counts. This sequence joins TRBV30 and TRBJ1-4, with D possibly matching TRBD1 (6 bases). The germline gives CDR1 GTSNPN, CDR2 SVGIG (reference sequence). V gave up 3 bases and J gave up 12 bases, with 14 bases separating them. The CDR3 consists of 12 residues. Here the CDR3 DNA reads TGTGCCTGGAGCCAGGCAGGGGATCAACTGTTTTTT. It codes for CAWSQAGDQLFF.

This clone was detected ten times or more. The chain is built from TRBV6-2 or TRBV6-3 and TRBJ1-3; D gene uncertain. This CDR3 has 16 amino acids. Trimming took 4 bases from V and 2 from J, leaving 15 bases between them. Per the germline V gene, CDR1 is MNHEY and CDR2 is SVGEGT. The CDR3 DNA sequence: TGTGCCAGCAGTTCCCACTCCCCAGGAACTGGAAACACCATATATTTT. It encodes CASSSHSPGTGNTIYF.

This clone was observed a few times. V is TRBV2 and J is TRBJ2-4; 9 nucleotides align to TRBD1. In germline, CDR1 is SNHLY, CDR2 FYNNEI. The J segment lost 6 bases and the V segment lost 5 bases, leaving 5 bases of the junction unmatched. The CDR3 extends over 14 amino acids. CDR3 sequence (DNA): TGTGCCAGCAGTCCGGACAGGGGTACAAACATTCAGTACTTC. Translating it yields CASSPDRGTNIQYF. Using reference TRBV2 and TRBJ2-4 for the parts outside the CDR3, the full variable domain is EPEVTQTPSHQVTQMGQEVILRCVPISNHLYFYWYRQILGQKVEFLVSFYNNEISEKSEIFDDQFSVERPDGSNFTLKIRSTKLEDSAMYFCASSPDRGTNIQYFGAGTRLSVL.

Within the sample, this clone is medium-sized. Within the sample, other DNA sequences also encode this same CDR3. J is TRBJ1-2 and V is TRBV18; the match to TRBD1 covers 7 bases. V gave up 2 bases and J gave up 0 bases; unmatched junction bases: 9. CDR3 length equals 17 residues. The germline V gene encodes CDR1 KGHSH and CDR2 LQKENI. The CDR3 DNA reads as TGTGCCAGCTCACCAAGGCGTAGGACAGGAACTAACTATGGCTACACCTTC. This encodes CASSPRRRTGTNYGYTF. Filled out from reference TRBV18 and TRBJ1-2, the complete variable domain reads NAGVMQNPRHLVRRRGQEARLRCSPMKGHSHVYWYRQLPEEGLKFMVYLQKENIIDESGMPKERFSAEFPKEGPSILRIQQVVRGDSAAYFCASSPRRRTGTNYGYTFGSGTRLTVV.

This clone has ten or more counts. The chain combines TRBV28 with TRBJ1-4, with D perhaps TRBD1 (6 bases). Trimming removed 4 bases from V and 7 bases from J, with 13 bases in between. The V gene's germline CDR1 is MDHEN and CDR2 SYDVKM. This CDR3 has 14 amino acids. CDR3: CASSSRGGGEKLFF. The CDR3 DNA reads as TGTGCCAGCAGTTCCCGCGGGGGCGGTGAAAAACTGTTTTTT. Looking up the rest from reference TRBV28 and TRBJ1-4 gives the full variable domain: DVKVTQSSRYLVKRTGEKVFLECVQDMDHENMFWYRQDPGLGLRLIYFSYDVKMKEKGDIPEGYSVSREKKERFSLILESASTNQTSMYLCASSSRGGGEKLFFGSGTQLSVL.

This clone was detected a few times. V and J are TRBV29-1 and TRBJ2-2; TRBD1 aligns across 11 bases. Looked up from germline, CDR1 is SQVTM and CDR2 is ANQGSEA. J gave up 7 bases and V 7 bases, and 5 bases lay outside the gene matches. This CDR3 region has 13 residues. The CDR3 loop is CSAGQGAGGELFF. The CDR3 DNA sequence: TGCAGCGCCGGACAGGGGGCCGGCGGGGAGCTGTTTTTT.

The rearrangement joins TRBV15 to TRBJ1-5; the D is unclear. CDR3 length: 14 residues. V lost 0 bases and J 7 bases, leaving 10 bases between the germline ends. Germline assignment: CDR1 LNHNV and CDR2 YYDKDF (reference sequence). The CDR3 DNA sequence: TGTGCCACCAGCAGAGATCTCGGCAGGCAGCCCCAGCATTTT. The encoded protein is CATSRDLGRQPQHF. Complete variable domain (other parts from reference TRBV15 and TRBJ1-5): DAMVIQNPRYQVTQFGKPVTLSCSQTLNHNVMYWYQQKSSQAPKLLFHYYDKDFNNEADTPDNFQSRRPNTSFCFLDIRSPGLGDTAMYLCATSRDLGRQPQHFGDGTRLSIL.

This clone was detected many times. The rearrangement uses TRBV4-1 and TRBJ1-2, with D uncertain. Germline values: CDR1 MGHRA, CDR2 YSYEKL. V shed 0 bases and J shed 0 bases, with 8 bases lying between them. The CDR3 contains 15 residues. CDR3 bases: TGCGCCAGCAGCCAAGAACACCCAACTAACTATGGCTACACCTTC. It specifies CASSQEHPTNYGYTF.

At least ten counts were recorded for this clone. CDR3 DNA sequence: TGTGCCAGCAGTTTAGGACCCCCTAGCGGGGAAAAAAAGCAGTACTTC. Residues: CASSLGPPSGEKKQYF. The chain has TRBV12-3 or TRBV12-4 and TRBJ2-7, with TRBD2 identical over 9 bases. This CDR3 has 16 residues. J was trimmed by 8 bases and V by 1 base; bases with no gene match: 12.

This clone was counted many times. At the DNA level, this CDR3 is encoded by other sequences in the same sample as well. CDR3 loop: CASSLRQGYNSPLHF. The CDR3 DNA follows: TGCGCCAGCAGCTTGAGGCAGGGGTATAATTCACCCCTCCACTTT. The chain uses TRBV5-1 and TRBJ1-6; D is possibly TRBD1 (6 bases). Germline-derived CDR1 and CDR2 are SGHRS and YFSETQ. This CDR3 comprises 15 residues. Trimming pared 1 base from V and 4 bases from J, leaving 9 bases between.

This clone was recorded at least ten times. The chain carries TRBV27 and TRBJ2-1; D might be TRBD1 (6 bases). This CDR3 region has 16 residues. Germline V lookup: CDR1 MNHEY, CDR2 SMNVEV (reference sequence). The V and J ends lost 8 bases and 1 base respectively, with 18 bases between them. CDR3 loop: CASFETGPPSYNEQFF. The CDR3 nucleotides are TGTGCCAGCTTTGAGACAGGACCACCTTCCTACAATGAGCAGTTCTTC.